The clone carrying this TCR beta chain was recorded at least ten times. Antigen: not known. The CDR3 covers 14 residues. The V gene lost 1 base and the J gene lost 2 bases, with 9 bases spanning the gap. Germline V gene lookup returns CDR1 SGHAT and CDR2 FQNNGV. This record comes from a study of regulatory T cells in long-lasting Graves disease. General study results and limits: The analysis examined peripheral blood only and excluded thyroid tissue.

Stated time point: newly diagnosed GD, antithyroid drugs for less than 3 months. Preparation of the TCR library used RNA extracted from PBMCs. Arm-PCR of CDR3 regions with iRepertoire HTBI primers generated TCR beta libraries. TCRdb fed the multiplex PCR reads into MiXCR, producing one record per CDR3 protein. The data contain some 240,000 distinct CDR3 sequences, roughly a fifth of them singletons. The data also belong to a second study, concerning T cells in Graves' hyperthyroidism and ophthalmopathy. That source adds: Recently diagnosed hyperthyroidism of less than 2 months' duration affected patients aged 18 to 65. Blood also held most thyroid clonotypes expanded beyond 0.001.

This chain uses TRBV11-2 with TRBJ2-7; weak D call: TRBD2 (5 bases). This receptor was obtained from a woman aged 25 to 39 with Graves disease. The sample was peripheral blood mononuclear cells (PBMCs), taken at new diagnosis, from a patient treated with antithyroid drugs. The CDR3 is CASSLVRGTYEQYF. The CDR3, as DNA: TGTGCCAGCAGCTTAGTGAGAGGGACCTACGAGCAGTACTTC.